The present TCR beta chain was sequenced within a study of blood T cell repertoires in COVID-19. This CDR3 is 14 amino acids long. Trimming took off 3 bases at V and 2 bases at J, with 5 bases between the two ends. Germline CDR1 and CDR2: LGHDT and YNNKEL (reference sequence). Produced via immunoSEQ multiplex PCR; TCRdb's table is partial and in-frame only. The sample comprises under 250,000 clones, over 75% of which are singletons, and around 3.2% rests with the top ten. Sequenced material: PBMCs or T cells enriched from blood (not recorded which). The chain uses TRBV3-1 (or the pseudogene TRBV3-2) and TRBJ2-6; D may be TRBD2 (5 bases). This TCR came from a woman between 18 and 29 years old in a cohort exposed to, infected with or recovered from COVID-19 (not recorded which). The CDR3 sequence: CASSHGAGANVLTF. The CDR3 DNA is TGTGCCAGCAGCCACGGGGCTGGGGCCAACGTCCTGACTTTC.